The next 22 T cell receptor beta chains were all read from a single sample in a study of cytomegalovirus exposure and HLA in healthy donors. Data came from immunoSEQ multiplex PCR; TCRdb stores just in-frame clones and leaves some out. Among some 120,000 clones listed, around 94% were seen once. The material sequenced was PBMCs. Every receptor here comes from a woman younger than 30 in good health and CMV-seronegative.

The chain joins TRBV23-1 to TRBJ1-4; tentative D call: TRBD1 (5 bases). TRBV23-1 is flagged as an ORF with uncertain function. Trimming took 7 bases from V and 1 from J, leaving 22 bases between them. The CDR3 covers 18 residues. The CDR3 loop is CASTTRSGGERTNEKLFF. For the CDR3, the DNA is TGCGCCAGCACTACGCGGTCCGGGGGTGAAAGAACTAATGAAAAACTGTTTTTT.

The rearrangement joins TRBV5-1 to TRBJ2-1, with 7 bases fitting TRBD2. The ends lost 0 bases at V and 2 bases at J; junction bases unmatched: 2. The germline V gene encodes CDR1 SGHRS and CDR2 YFSETQ. The CDR3 extends over 15 amino acids. The CDR3, as DNA: TGCGCCAGCAGCTTGGTTGCGGGGGCCTACAATGAGCAGTTCTTC. Encoded protein: CASSLVAGAYNEQFF.

J is TRBJ2-3 and V is TRBV29-1; tentative D call: TRBD2 (7 bases). Trimming stripped 0 bases from V and 9 bases from J, with 13 bases between. This CDR3 spans 13 amino acids. The germline V gene encodes CDR1 SQVTM and CDR2 ANQGSEA. Here the CDR3 DNA reads TGCAGCGTTGAAGAGGGGGGGGGCTCCACGCAGTATTTT. As protein: CSVEEGGGSTQYF.

V is TRBV11-2 and J is TRBJ2-5; D is unresolved. The CDR3 runs to 13 residues. With 3 bases removed from V and 0 bases from J, the gap between germline ends came to 5 bases. CDR1 and CDR2 from the germline V gene are SGHAT and FQNNGV. The CDR3 is CASSLAYQETQYF. CDR3 nucleotide sequence: TGTGCCAGCAGCTTGGCCTACCAAGAGACCCAGTACTTC.

The J gene is TRBJ2-2, the V gene TRBV11-3; unclear D gene. The CDR3 consists of 14 residues. The V end lost 4 bases, the J end lost 1 base, and 7 bases lay between the germline ends. The germline V gene encodes CDR1 SGHNT and CDR2 YENEEA. CDR3 sequence (DNA): TGTGCCAGCAGCTATCAGAAGAACACCGGGGAGCTGTTTTTT. Its translation: CASSYQKNTGELFF.

V is TRBV7-3 and J is TRBJ2-5; D possibly corresponds to TRBD1 (5 bases). The V gene's germline CDR1 is SGHTA and CDR2 FQGTGA. Trimming cost V 4 bases and J 4 bases, with 10 bases left between them. The CDR3 is 13 amino acids. The CDR3 DNA reads as TGTGCCAGCAGCTCAGGGAATCGAGAGACCCAGTACTTC. Protein sequence: CASSSGNRETQYF.

V and J are TRBV11-2 and TRBJ2-4; 7 bases align to TRBD1. The germline gives CDR1 SGHAT, CDR2 FQNNGV. The CDR3 covers 14 residues. Trimming cost V 7 bases and J 9 bases; bases outside gene matches: 12. CDR3 in DNA: TGTGCCAGCACCTCCGAGGGGGCCTGGGGCATTCAGTACTTC. Translation gives CASTSEGAWGIQYF.

The gene calls are TRBV28 and TRBJ1-6; 9 bases line up with TRBD1. J gave up 9 bases and V 5 bases, and 8 bases lay outside the gene matches. This CDR3 region has 15 residues. CDR1 is MDHEN, CDR2 SYDVKM, per germline. CDR3 region: CASSDTTDRGSPLHF. CDR3 nucleotides: TGTGCCAGCAGTGACACTACGGACAGGGGTTCACCCCTCCACTTT.

This chain uses TRBV9 with TRBJ2-3, with D tentatively TRBD2 (5 bases). The V end was cut by 6 bases, the J end by 2 bases, with 16 bases between. This CDR3 is built from 15 residues. Germline assignment: CDR1 SGDLS and CDR2 YYNGEE. Written as DNA, the CDR3 is TGTGCCAGCACCACTAGTCCCGTTTACACAGATACGCAGTATTTT. Protein: CASTTSPVYTDTQYF.

J is TRBJ2-2 and V is TRBV27; D perhaps matches TRBD1 (6 bases). The V gene lost 5 bases and the J gene lost 1 base, with 11 bases spanning the gap. Looked up from germline, CDR1 is MNHEY and CDR2 is SMNVEV (reference sequence). The CDR3 totals 15 residues. The CDR3 DNA is TGTGCCAGCAGTCCCCGGACAGAGAACACCGGGGAGCTGTTTTTT. Translating it yields CASSPRTENTGELFF.

The chain joins TRBV7-2 to TRBJ2-5, with a weak D call TRBD1 (5 bases). The CDR3 is 14 amino acids. Per the germline V gene, CDR1 is SGHTA and CDR2 is FQGNSA. Between the trimmed V and J ends, which lost 5 bases and 3 bases, there was a span of 13 bases. The CDR3 sequence is CASSIYRREETQYF. The CDR3 DNA reads TGTGCCAGCAGCATATACAGGCGCGAAGAGACCCAGTACTTC. The full variable domain, with the rest looked up from reference TRBV7-2 and TRBJ2-5, is GAGVSQSPSNKVTEKGKDVELRCDPISGHTALYWYRQSLGQGLEFLIYFQGNSAPDKSGLPSDRFSAERTGGSVSTLTIQRTQQEDSAVYLCASSIYRREETQYFGPGTRLLVL.

The genes are TRBV9 and TRBJ2-7; D is possibly TRBD1 (7 bases). The CDR3 consists of 15 residues. Trimming left V 0 bases short and J 1 base short, with 11 bases between. CDR1 is SGDLS and CDR2 is YYNGEE in the germline V gene. This CDR3 reads CASSVESGGSYEQYF. CDR3 coding DNA: TGTGCCAGCAGCGTAGAGTCAGGGGGGTCCTACGAGCAGTACTTC.

This rearrangement joins TRBV18 to TRBJ1-4; TRBD1 is a possible D gene (6 bases). Germline V CDR1 and CDR2: KGHSH, LQKENI. V was pared by 3 bases and J by 7 bases, with 12 bases between. This CDR3 spans 14 amino acids. The DNA for the CDR3 is TGTGCCAGCTCACCTGCGGGGGCGGGTGAAAAACTGTTTTTT. Its translation is CASSPAGAGEKLFF. The full variable domain, completed using reference TRBV18 and TRBJ1-4, is NAGVMQNPRHLVRRRGQEARLRCSPMKGHSHVYWYRQLPEEGLKFMVYLQKENIIDESGMPKERFSAEFPKEGPSILRIQQVVRGDSAAYFCASSPAGAGEKLFFGSGTQLSVL.

V is TRBV28 and J is TRBJ2-4; no clear D. This CDR3 contains 13 residues. CDR1 is MDHEN and CDR2 is SYDVKM in the germline V gene. V gave up 6 bases and J gave up 7 bases, with 13 bases separating them. This CDR3 reads CASSTGSKNIQYF. Here the CDR3 DNA reads TGTGCCAGCAGCACCGGGTCGAAGAACATTCAGTACTTC.

CDR3 in DNA: TGTGCCTGGCGGCGGGAGGGGGTGTACGAGCAGTACTTC. Its protein is CAWRREGVYEQYF. The V gene is TRBV30, the J gene TRBJ2-7, with 9 bases lining up with TRBD2. Germline V gene data show CDR1 as GTSNPN and CDR2 as SVGIG (reference sequence). V was clipped by 5 bases and J by 4 bases; unmatched bases: 6. The CDR3 is made up of 13 amino acids.

This chain uses TRBV28 with TRBJ2-7; 7 nucleotides line up with TRBD1. This CDR3 is 13 amino acids long. Germline loops: CDR1 MDHEN, CDR2 SYDVKM. J was trimmed by 3 bases and V by 9 bases; bases with no gene match: 8. DNA of the CDR3: TGTGCCAGTGTGGACAGGATACACTACGAGCAGTACTTC. Protein product: CASVDRIHYEQYF.

The rearrangement joins TRBV28 to TRBJ1-2; D is uncertain. The germline CDR1 and CDR2 sequences are MDHEN and SYDVKM. With 0 bases removed from V and 3 bases from J, the gap between germline ends came to 8 bases. This CDR3 contains 14 residues. CDR3 region: CASSLWLGDYGYTF. Written as DNA, the CDR3 is TGTGCCAGCAGTTTATGGCTGGGAGACTATGGCTACACCTTC.

The chain employs TRBV5-1 and TRBJ2-5; possibly TRBD2 for D (7 bases). This CDR3 contains 15 residues. From germline, CDR1 is SGHRS and CDR2 YFSETQ. Trimming removed 0 bases from V and 5 bases from J, with 14 bases in between. For the CDR3, the DNA is TGCGCCAGCAGCTTGGCGGGGGCCGGGGGGGAGACCCAGTACTTC. This sequence encodes CASSLAGAGGETQYF.

The CDR3 spells CAWRVAGGVETQYF. CDR3 bases: TGTGCCTGGAGGGTAGCGGGGGGGGTAGAGACCCAGTACTTC. This chain links TRBV30 with TRBJ2-5, with 11 bases identical to TRBD2. V was clipped by 3 bases and J by 4 bases; unmatched bases: 4. This CDR3 contains 14 residues. Per the germline V gene, CDR1 is GTSNPN and CDR2 is SVGIG (reference sequence).

In this sample, this clone turned up a few times. V gene TRBV19 combines with J gene TRBJ1-3; D is perhaps TRBD1 (5 bases). The germline V gene encodes CDR1 LNHDA and CDR2 SQIVND (reference sequence). The V end was cut by 10 bases, the J end by 4 bases, with 14 bases between. The CDR3 contains 13 residues. The CDR3 sequence: CATWRGNGNTIYF. CDR3 nucleotides: TGTGCCACCTGGAGGGGAAACGGAAACACCATATATTTT.

The gene calls are TRBV4-1 and TRBJ1-1; tentatively, D is TRBD1 (5 bases). Looked up from germline, CDR1 is MGHRA and CDR2 is YSYEKL. The V gene lost 1 base and the J gene lost 8 bases, with 17 bases spanning the gap. The CDR3 has 15 amino acids. The CDR3 DNA reads as TGCGCCAGCAGCCAAGGCTCACAGGAGAAGCTCGAAGCTTTCTTT. It codes for CASSQGSQEKLEAFF.

The chain joins TRBV15 to TRBJ2-3; TRBD1 agrees at 7 bases. Germline trimming cut 8 bases from V and 2 bases from J; bases unmatched to any gene: 7. CDR1 LNHNV and CDR2 YYDKDF come from the germline V gene (reference sequence). The CDR3 is made up of 14 amino acids. CDR3 DNA: TGTGCCACCTCCCGAGGACAGGACACAGATACGCAGTATTTT. Its protein is CATSRGQDTDTQYF.